This T cell receptor (beta chain) was sequenced in a study of blood T cell repertoires in COVID-19. The wider study: COVID-19 samples, acute and convalescent, were from the United States, Italy and Spain.

This CDR3 comprises 14 residues. Germline values: CDR1 LNHDA, CDR2 SQIVND (reference sequence). V lost 5 bases and J 4 bases, leaving 14 bases between the germline ends. This clone was seen once. Here immunoSEQ multiplex PCR was the method, and the copy in TCRdb shows in-frame clones only, minus some. The table records some 49,000 clones, 65% to 90% of them present only once. The clonotype was recovered from a woman aged 60-75 years with acute or convalescent COVID-19. V gene TRBV19 combines with J gene TRBJ1-1; tentatively, D is TRBD1 (5 bases). Sequenced input: peripheral blood. CDR3 coding DNA: TGTGCCAGTAGTCCCCTGGAGGGGTTCACTGAAGCTTTCTTT. Translated, it gives CASSPLEGFTEAFF.